A selection of T cell receptor beta chains follows, all from one sample in a study of CD8 T cells in Susac syndrome. TCRdb re-derived calls from the immunoSEQ multiplex PCR reads in MiXCR, one entry per CDR3 protein. The sample contains about 300,000 distinct CDR3 sequences, 65% to 90% of which appear only once. The sequencing input was CD8+ T cells from PBMCs. The origin of the receptors is a human donor with multiple sclerosis. Each CDR3 is given with its conserved first and last residue.

cdr3_aa j_call v_call cdr3_length
CASSSFRDTSYGYTF TRBJ1-2 TRBV6-1 15
CASSEAMDAGLYGYTF TRBJ1-2 TRBV6-1 16
CASSPSAGELFF TRBJ2-2 TRBV6-5 12
CAWNAGQGYEQFF TRBJ2-1 TRBV30 13
CASSLSSGSSYNEQFF TRBJ2-1 TRBV7-9 16
CASSLGAGLAYNEQFF TRBJ2-1 TRBV7-8 16
CSVATANTGELFF TRBJ2-2 TRBV29-1 13
CAWSSLGGWQPQHF TRBJ1-5 TRBV30 14
CSALIWLADKPYNEQFF TRBJ2-1 TRBV29-1 17
CASSFISTTGQSYEQYF TRBJ2-7 TRBV27 17
CSARDRLRATNEKLFF TRBJ1-4 TRBV20-1 16
CASSLGGGGTTSGSNVWETQYF TRBJ2-5 TRBV11-2 22
CASSLDAGTGDNYGYTF TRBJ1-2 TRBV11-2 17
CASSNNPSGMFGDTQYF TRBJ2-3 TRBV7-9 17
CASSVGDSSSYEQYF TRBJ2-7 TRBV9 15
CASSYSNTGVNYYEQYF TRBJ2-7 TRBV6-5 17
CASSLRLEETQYF TRBJ2-5 TRBV13 13
CASSPHSNTGELFF TRBJ2-2 TRBV6-2/TRBV6-3 14
CASSLVAAGGEGYQETQYF TRBJ2-5 TRBV27 19
CASSVGPYRGQSETEAFF TRBJ1-1 TRBV9 18
CASSLGGSEQYF TRBJ2-7 TRBV27 12
CSAFGLDSSYNEQFF TRBJ2-1 TRBV20-1 15
CASMRRQFRTDTQYF TRBJ2-3 TRBV27 15
CASSYLRLAGETDTQYF TRBJ2-3 TRBV6-2/TRBV6-3 17
CASSVAGLAPHEQFF TRBJ2-1 TRBV9 15
CASSPSRGPYNEQFF TRBJ2-1 TRBV6-5 15
CSARDRAGSQETQYF TRBJ2-5 TRBV20-1 15
CASSLGGGIEQYF TRBJ2-7 TRBV12-3/TRBV12-4 13
CASSPWASGSYNEQFF TRBJ2-1 TRBV9 16
CAISESAGRDQPQHF TRBJ1-5 TRBV10-3 15
CASSEYGQGFSYTEAFF TRBJ1-1 TRBV25-1 17
CASSPGGGYNEQFF TRBJ2-1 TRBV5-1 14
CASRFLGTDTQYF TRBJ2-3 TRBV12-3/TRBV12-4 13
CASSQGASGSVRTDTQYF TRBJ2-3 TRBV4-3 18
CASSLSKYEQYF TRBJ2-7 TRBV28 12
CASSPAPRELTDTQYF TRBJ2-3 TRBV27 16
CASSIGTAYEQYF TRBJ2-7 TRBV19 13
CAYPGEGTGELFF TRBJ2-2 TRBV7-9 13